This TCR beta chain is drawn from a study of blood T cell repertoires in COVID-19. Sequencing used immunoSEQ multiplex PCR; TCRdb keeps in-frame clones, though not all of them. The sample lists 100,000 or so clones; roughly 85% were seen once. The TCR was taken from an elderly woman with acute or convalescent COVID-19. Material: peripheral blood.

The CDR3 bases are TGTGCCACCAGTGATGTGACAGGGTCAGATACGCAGTATTTT. It yields the protein CATSDVTGSDTQYF. This rearrangement joins TRBV24-1 to TRBJ2-3; 7 nucleotides match TRBD1. V lost 3 bases to trimming and J lost 4 bases; unmatched junction nucleotides: 3. The CDR3 has 14 amino acids. Germline V gene lookup returns CDR1 KGHDR and CDR2 SFDVKD.